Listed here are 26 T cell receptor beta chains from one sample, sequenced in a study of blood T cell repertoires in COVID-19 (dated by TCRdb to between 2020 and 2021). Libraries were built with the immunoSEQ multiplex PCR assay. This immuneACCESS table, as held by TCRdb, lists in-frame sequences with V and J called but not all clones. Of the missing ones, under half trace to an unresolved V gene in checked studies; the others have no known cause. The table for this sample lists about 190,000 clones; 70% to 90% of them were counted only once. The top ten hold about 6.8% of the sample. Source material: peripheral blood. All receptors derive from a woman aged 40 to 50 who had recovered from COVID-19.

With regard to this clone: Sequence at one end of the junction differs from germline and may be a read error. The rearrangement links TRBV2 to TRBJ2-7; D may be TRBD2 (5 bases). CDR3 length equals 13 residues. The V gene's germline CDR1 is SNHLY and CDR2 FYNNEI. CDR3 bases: TGTGCCAGCAGTGAAGGGTTACCGGGAATAGTTGACTTC. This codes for CASSEGLPGIVDF.

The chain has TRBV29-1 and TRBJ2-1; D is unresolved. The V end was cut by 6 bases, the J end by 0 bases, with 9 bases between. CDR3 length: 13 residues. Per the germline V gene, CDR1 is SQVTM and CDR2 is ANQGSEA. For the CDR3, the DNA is TGCAGCGTAAGTAGTAGCTCCTACAATGAGCAGTTCTTC. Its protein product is CSVSSSSYNEQFF.

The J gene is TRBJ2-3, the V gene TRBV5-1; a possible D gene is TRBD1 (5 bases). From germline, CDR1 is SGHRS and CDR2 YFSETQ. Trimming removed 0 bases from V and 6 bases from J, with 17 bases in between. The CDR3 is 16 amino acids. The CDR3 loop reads CASSLEGSIVADTQYF. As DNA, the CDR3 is TGCGCCAGCAGCTTGGAGGGGTCTATTGTTGCTGATACGCAGTATTTT.

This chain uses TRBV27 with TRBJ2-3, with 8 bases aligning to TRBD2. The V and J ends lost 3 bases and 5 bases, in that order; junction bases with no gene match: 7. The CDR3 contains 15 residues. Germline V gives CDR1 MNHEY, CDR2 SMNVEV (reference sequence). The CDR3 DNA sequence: TGTGCCAGCAGTTTGACCGGGAGGGCCATAGATACGCAGTATTTT. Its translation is CASSLTGRAIDTQYF.

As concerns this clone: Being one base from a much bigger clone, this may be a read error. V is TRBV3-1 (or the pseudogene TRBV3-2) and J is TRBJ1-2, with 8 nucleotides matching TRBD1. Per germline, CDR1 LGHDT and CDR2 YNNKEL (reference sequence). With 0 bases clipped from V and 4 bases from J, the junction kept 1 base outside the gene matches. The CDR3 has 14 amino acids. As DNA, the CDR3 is TGTGCCAGCAGCCAAGAGGGGACAGGCTATGGCTACACCTTC. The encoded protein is CASSQEGTGYGYTF.

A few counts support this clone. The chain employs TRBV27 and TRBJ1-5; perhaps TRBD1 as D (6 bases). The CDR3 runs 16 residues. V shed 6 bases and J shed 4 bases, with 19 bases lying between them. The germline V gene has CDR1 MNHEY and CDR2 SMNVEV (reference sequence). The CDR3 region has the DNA TGTGCCAGCAGAGAAAAACCAGGGGCGACTAATCAGCCCCAGCATTTT. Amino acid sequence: CASREKPGATNQPQHF.

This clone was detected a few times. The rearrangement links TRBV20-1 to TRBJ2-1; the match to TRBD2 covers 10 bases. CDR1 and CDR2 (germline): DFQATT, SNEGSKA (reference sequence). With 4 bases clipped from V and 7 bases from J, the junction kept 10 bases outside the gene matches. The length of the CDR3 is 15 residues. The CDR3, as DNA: TGCAGTGCTATTGACCTAGCGGGAGTTTGGAATGAGCAGTTCTTC. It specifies CSAIDLAGVWNEQFF.

DNA of the CDR3: TGCGCCAGCAGCCCCCCAGACTACCCCAGCAAGTATTTT. Its protein product is CASSPPDYPSKYF. V gene TRBV5-1 combines with J gene TRBJ2-3; possibly TRBD2 for D (5 bases). The germline gives CDR1 SGHRS, CDR2 YFSETQ. The CDR3 covers 13 residues. V gave up 4 bases and J gave up 13 bases, with 19 bases separating them.

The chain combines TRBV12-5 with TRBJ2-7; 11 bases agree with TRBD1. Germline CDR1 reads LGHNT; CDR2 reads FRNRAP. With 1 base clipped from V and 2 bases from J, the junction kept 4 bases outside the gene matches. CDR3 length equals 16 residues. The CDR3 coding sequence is TGTGCTAGTGGTTTGGGAGGGGACAGGGGGGCCTACGAGCAGTACTTC. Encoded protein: CASGLGGDRGAYEQYF.

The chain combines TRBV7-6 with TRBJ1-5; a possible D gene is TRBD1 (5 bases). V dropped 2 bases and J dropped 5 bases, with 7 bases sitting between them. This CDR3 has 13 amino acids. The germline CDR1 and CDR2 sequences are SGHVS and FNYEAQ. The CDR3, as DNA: TGTGCCAGCAGCTTACAGGGCCATCAGCCCCAGCATTTT. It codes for CASSLQGHQPQHF.

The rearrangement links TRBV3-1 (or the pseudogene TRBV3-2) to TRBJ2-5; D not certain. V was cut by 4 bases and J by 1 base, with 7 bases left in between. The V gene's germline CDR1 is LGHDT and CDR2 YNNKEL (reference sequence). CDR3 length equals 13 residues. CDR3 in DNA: TGTGCCAGCAGCCTCAGGTCCCAAGAGACCCAGTACTTC. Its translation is CASSLRSQETQYF.

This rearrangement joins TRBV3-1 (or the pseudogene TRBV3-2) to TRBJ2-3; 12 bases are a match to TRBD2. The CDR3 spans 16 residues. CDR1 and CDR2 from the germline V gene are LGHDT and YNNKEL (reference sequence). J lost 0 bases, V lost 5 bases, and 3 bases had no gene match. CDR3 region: CASSAGTSGSTDTQYF. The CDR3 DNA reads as TGTGCCAGCAGCGCTGGGACTAGCGGGAGCACAGATACGCAGTATTTT.

CDR3 coding DNA: TGCAGCGTTGTTCCCAGAAACGAAATCTATGGCTACACCTTC. It is translated as CSVVPRNEIYGYTF. The V gene is TRBV29-1, the J gene TRBJ1-2; the D is unclear. V dropped 4 bases and J dropped 4 bases, with 16 bases sitting between them. This CDR3 contains 14 residues. Germline CDR1 is SQVTM and CDR2 is ANQGSEA. The full variable domain, in which reference TRBV29-1 and TRBJ1-2 provide the parts outside the CDR3, is SAVISQKPSRDICQRGTSLTIQCQVDSQVTMMFWYRQQPGQSLTLIATANQGSEATYESGFVIDKFPISRPNLTFSTLTVSNMSPEDSSIYLCSVVPRNEIYGYTFGSGTRLTVV.

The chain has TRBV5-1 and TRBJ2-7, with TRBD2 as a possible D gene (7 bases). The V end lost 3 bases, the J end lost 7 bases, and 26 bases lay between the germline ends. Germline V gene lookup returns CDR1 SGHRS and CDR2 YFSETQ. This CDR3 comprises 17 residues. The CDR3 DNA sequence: TGCGCCAGCAGCTACGAGGGGGAGGGCCTTAATCGGGGAGAGCAGTACTTC. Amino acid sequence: CASSYEGEGLNRGEQYF.

The CDR3 bases are TGTGCCAGTAGTATAGGCGGGGGTTCCTACAATGAGCAGTTCTTC. It encodes CASSIGGGSYNEQFF. This rearrangement joins TRBV19 to TRBJ2-1; TRBD2 aligns across 7 bases. The ends lost 1 base at V and 1 base at J; junction bases unmatched: 1. This CDR3 contains 15 residues. Germline CDR1 is LNHDA and CDR2 is SQIVND (reference sequence).

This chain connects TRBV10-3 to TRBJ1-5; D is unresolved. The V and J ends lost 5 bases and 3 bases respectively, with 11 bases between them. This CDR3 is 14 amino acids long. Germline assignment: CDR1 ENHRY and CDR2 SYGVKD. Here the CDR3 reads CAISPGFPNQPQHF. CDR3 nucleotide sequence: TGTGCCATCAGTCCCGGTTTTCCCAATCAGCCCCAGCATTTT.

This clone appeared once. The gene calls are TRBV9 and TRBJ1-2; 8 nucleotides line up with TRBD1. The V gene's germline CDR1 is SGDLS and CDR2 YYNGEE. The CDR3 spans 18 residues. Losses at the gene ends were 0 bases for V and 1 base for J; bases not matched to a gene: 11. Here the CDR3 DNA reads TGTGCCAGCAGCGTAGCCCGCGGCCAGGGGGCAAGTAACTATGGCTACACCTTC. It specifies CASSVARGQGASNYGYTF.

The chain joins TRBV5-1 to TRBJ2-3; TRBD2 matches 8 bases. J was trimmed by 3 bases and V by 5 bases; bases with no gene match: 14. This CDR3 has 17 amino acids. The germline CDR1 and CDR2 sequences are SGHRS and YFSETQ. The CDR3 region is CASRVGLRGRQTDTQYF. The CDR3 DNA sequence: TGCGCCAGCAGGGTAGGCTTGCGCGGGAGGCAAACAGATACGCAGTATTTT.

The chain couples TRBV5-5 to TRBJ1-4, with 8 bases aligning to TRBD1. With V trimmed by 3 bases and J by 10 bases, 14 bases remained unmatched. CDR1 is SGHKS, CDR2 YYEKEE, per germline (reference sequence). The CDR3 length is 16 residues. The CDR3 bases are TGTGCCAGCAGCTATGGACAGGGTTTGGCCTCTGGAAAACTGTTTTTT. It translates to CASSYGQGLASGKLFF. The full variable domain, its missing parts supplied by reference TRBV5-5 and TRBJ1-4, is DAGVTQSPTHLIKTRGQQVTLRCSPISGHKSVSWYQQVLGQGPQFIFQYYEKEERGRGNFPDRFSARQFPNYSSELNVNALLLGDSALYLCASSYGQGLASGKLFFGSGTQLSVL.

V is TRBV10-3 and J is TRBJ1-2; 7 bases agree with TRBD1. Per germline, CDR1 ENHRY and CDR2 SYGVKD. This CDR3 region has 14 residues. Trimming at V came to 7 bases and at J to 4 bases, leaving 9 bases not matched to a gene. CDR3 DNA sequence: TGTGCCATCACCAGGGACAGCTCATCCTATGGCTACACCTTC. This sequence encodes CAITRDSSSYGYTF.

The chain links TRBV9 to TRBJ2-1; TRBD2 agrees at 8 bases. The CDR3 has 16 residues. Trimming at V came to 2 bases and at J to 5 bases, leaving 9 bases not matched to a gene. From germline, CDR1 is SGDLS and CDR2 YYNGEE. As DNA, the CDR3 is TGTGCCAGCAGCGTGGATTGGACTAGCTCTAACAATGAGCAGTTCTTC. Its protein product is CASSVDWTSSNNEQFF.

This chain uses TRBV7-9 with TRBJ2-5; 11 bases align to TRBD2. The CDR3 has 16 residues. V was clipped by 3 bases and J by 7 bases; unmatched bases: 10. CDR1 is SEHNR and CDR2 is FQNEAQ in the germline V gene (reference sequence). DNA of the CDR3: TGTGCCAGCAGCTTCGGACTAGCGGGCCCTTGGGTGACCCAGTACTTC. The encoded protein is CASSFGLAGPWVTQYF.

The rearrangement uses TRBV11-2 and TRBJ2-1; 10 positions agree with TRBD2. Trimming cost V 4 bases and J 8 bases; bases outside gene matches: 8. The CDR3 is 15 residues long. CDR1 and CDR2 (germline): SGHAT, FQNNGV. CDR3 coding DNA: TGTGCCAGCAGCTCCCCTAGCGGGAGTTTCGATGAGCAGTTCTTC. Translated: CASSSPSGSFDEQFF. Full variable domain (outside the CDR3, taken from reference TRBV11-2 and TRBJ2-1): EAGVAQSPRYKIIEKRQSVAFWCNPISGHATLYWYQQILGQGPKLLIQFQNNGVVDDSQLPKDRFSAERLKGVDSTLKIQPAKLEDSAVYLCASSSPSGSFDEQFFGPGTRLTVL.

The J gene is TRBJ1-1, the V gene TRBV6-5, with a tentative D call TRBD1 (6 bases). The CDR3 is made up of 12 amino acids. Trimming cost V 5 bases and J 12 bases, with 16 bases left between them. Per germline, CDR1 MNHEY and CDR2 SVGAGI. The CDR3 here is CASSIHRVGTFF. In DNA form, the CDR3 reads TGTGCCAGCAGTATTCACAGGGTTGGGACTTTCTTT.

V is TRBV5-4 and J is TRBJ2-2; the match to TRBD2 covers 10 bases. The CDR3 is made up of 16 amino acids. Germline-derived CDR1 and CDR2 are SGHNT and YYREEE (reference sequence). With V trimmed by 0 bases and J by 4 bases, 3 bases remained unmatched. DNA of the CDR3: TGTGCCAGCAGCTTGGGTCTAGCGGGAGCCACCGGGGAGCTGTTTTTT. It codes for CASSLGLAGATGELFF.

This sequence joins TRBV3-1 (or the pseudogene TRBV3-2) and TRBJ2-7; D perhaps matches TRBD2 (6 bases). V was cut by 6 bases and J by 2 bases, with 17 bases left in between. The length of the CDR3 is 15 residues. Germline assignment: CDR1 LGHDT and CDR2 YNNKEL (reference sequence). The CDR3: CASSGGLSGTYEQYF. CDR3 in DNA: TGTGCCAGCAGTGGCGGACTAAGCGGAACCTACGAGCAGTACTTC.